The 29 T cell receptor beta chains given below trace back to one sample, sequenced in a study of T cells in Graves' hyperthyroidism and ophthalmopathy. Amplified TCR beta CDR3 regions came from RNA transcripts. Initially, a first-round RT-PCR of the TCR CDR3 employed the HTBI primer set. Via MiXCR, TCRdb re-called the multiplex PCR reads, giving one row per CDR3 protein. The sample contains about 290,000 distinct CDR3 sequences, about an eighth of which appear only once. The source material was blood. All receptors come from a young woman with Graves' hyperthyroidism that later progressed to Graves' ophthalmopathy.

This clonotype was observed many times. The chain is built from TRBV5-8 and TRBJ1-5; TRBD1 aligns across 9 bases. The CDR3 is made up of 16 amino acids. The V gene end was trimmed by 2 bases and the J gene end by 6 bases; junction bases not matched to a gene: 9. Germline assignment: CDR1 SGHTS and CDR2 YDEGEE. CDR3 loop: CASSFHGTGTGQPQHF. In DNA form, the CDR3 reads TGTGCCAGCAGCTTCCACGGGACAGGGACGGGTCAGCCCCAGCATTTT.

At least ten counts were recorded for this clonotype. The chain has TRBV11-2 and TRBJ2-3; 8 bases align to TRBD1. Germline loops: CDR1 SGHAT, CDR2 FQNNGV. The V and J ends lost 6 bases and 2 bases, in that order; junction bases with no gene match: 7. This CDR3 comprises 15 residues. This CDR3 is CASSIRTGNTDTQYF. The CDR3 DNA reads as TGTGCCAGCAGTATTAGGACAGGGAACACAGATACGCAGTATTTT.

This clonotype was seen many times. J is TRBJ2-7 and V is TRBV27; D uncertain. The CDR3 runs 15 residues. V lost 0 bases and J 2 bases, leaving 11 bases between the germline ends. Germline CDR1 is MNHEY and CDR2 is SMNVEV (reference sequence). CDR3 bases: TGTGCCAGCAGTTTATCTCGACGCGGACCCTACGAGCAGTACTTC. It translates to CASSLSRRGPYEQYF.

This clonotype showed up many times. The chain carries TRBV5-1 and TRBJ2-7; 12 nucleotides agree with TRBD1. The CDR3 is made up of 16 amino acids. Germline lookup yields CDR1 SGHRS and CDR2 YFSETQ. V lost 4 bases, J lost 3 bases, and 8 bases stayed unmatched. This CDR3 is CASSTSGTGGFYEQYF. CDR3 bases: TGCGCCAGCAGCACTTCCGGGACAGGGGGCTTCTACGAGCAGTACTTC. The entire variable domain, with the rest obtained from reference TRBV5-1 and TRBJ2-7, is as follows: KAGVTQTPRYLIKTRGQQVTLSCSPISGHRSVSWYQQTPGQGLQFLFEYFSETQRNKGNFPGRFSGRQFSNSRSEMNVSTLELGDSALYLCASSTSGTGGFYEQYFGPGTRLTVT.

This clonotype was counted ten times or more. The chain uses TRBV7-9 and TRBJ2-4, with D uncertain. The CDR3 sequence is 15 residues long. V lost 4 bases to trimming and J lost 1 base, with 11 bases between them. CDR1 and CDR2 (germline): SEHNR, FQNEAQ (reference sequence). DNA for the CDR3: TGTGCCAGCAGCTCTGGACCAGACGCCAAAAACATTCAGTACTTC. Its protein is CASSSGPDAKNIQYF.

The chain is built from TRBV5-1 and TRBJ2-7; 10 positions agree with TRBD2. The CDR3 has 15 amino acids. Trimming removed 1 base from V and 4 bases from J; junction bases left unmatched: 5. The germline V gene has CDR1 SGHRS and CDR2 YFSETQ. This CDR3 is CASSLTPGLAYEQYF. Here the CDR3 DNA reads TGCGCCAGCAGCTTGACTCCGGGACTAGCGTACGAGCAGTACTTC.

V is TRBV13 and J is TRBJ1-6; D might be TRBD1 (6 bases). CDR1 and CDR2 from the germline V gene are PRHDT and FYEKMQ (reference sequence). Trimming cost V 5 bases and J 15 bases, with 14 bases left between them. CDR3 size: 12 residues. This CDR3 is CASSRQDELLHF. As DNA, the CDR3 is TGTGCCAGCAGCAGACAGGATGAACTCCTCCACTTT.

This clonotype was observed at least ten times. The rearrangement uses TRBV7-2 and TRBJ2-7, with 7 bases identical to TRBD2. This CDR3 spans 14 amino acids. The V gene end was trimmed by 5 bases and the J gene end by 3 bases; junction bases not matched to a gene: 7. Germline assignment: CDR1 SGHTA and CDR2 FQGNSA. In DNA, the CDR3 is TGTGCCAGCAGCGGGGGGGGGGGAATCTACGAGCAGTACTTC. Its translation is CASSGGGGIYEQYF.

A remark on this clonotype: A much larger clone sits a single nucleotide away, making a read error possible. This chain joins TRBV7-9 and TRBJ2-3, with a tentative D call TRBD2 (6 bases). Between the trimmed V and J ends, which lost 1 base and 4 bases, there was a span of 12 bases. The CDR3 covers 15 residues. CDR1 and CDR2 from the germline V gene are SEHNR and FQNEAQ (reference sequence). The CDR3 sequence: CASSLVNGSPDTQYF. CDR3 nucleotides: TGTGCCAGCAGCTTAGTTAACGGGAGCCCAGATACGCAGTATTTT.

By proportion, this clonotype is medium-sized. The CDR3 coding sequence is TGTGCCAGCAGTGGGCCGGGACAGGTACCCCTGGAGGCCTACGAGCAGTACTTC. Encoded protein: CASSGPGQVPLEAYEQYF. The chain links TRBV6-2 or TRBV6-3 to TRBJ2-7, with 8 nucleotides matching TRBD1. With V trimmed by 5 bases and J by 2 bases, 17 bases remained unmatched. CDR3 length: 18 amino acids. Per germline, CDR1 MNHEY and CDR2 SVGEGT.

This clonotype has a count of ten or more. The V call is TRBV20-1, the J call TRBJ1-5, with D maybe TRBD1 (5 bases). The CDR3 is 16 residues long. The germline V and J ends were trimmed by 3 bases and 8 bases, with 23 bases remaining between them. Germline values: CDR1 DFQATT, CDR2 SNEGSKA (reference sequence). The CDR3 DNA sequence: TGCAGTGCTAGGAGGACCTGGACAAGGATTGGGGAGCCCCAGCATTTT. It is translated as CSARRTWTRIGEPQHF.

This clonotype was counted between two and nine times. The V gene is TRBV10-3, the J gene TRBJ2-6; 13 nucleotides line up with TRBD2. Germline values: CDR1 ENHRY, CDR2 SYGVKD. V shed 7 bases, J shed 4 bases, and the junction held 7 bases outside the gene matches. The CDR3 spans 17 residues. The CDR3 here is CAITMGLAGSGANVLTF. For the CDR3, the DNA is TGTGCCATCACCATGGGACTAGCGGGATCCGGGGCCAACGTCCTGACTTTC.

This clonotype was observed at least ten times. This rearrangement joins TRBV7-3 to TRBJ2-5, with a tentative D call TRBD1 (6 bases). V dropped 3 bases and J dropped 3 bases, with 14 bases sitting between them. The germline V gene encodes CDR1 SGHTA and CDR2 FQGTGA. CDR3 length equals 15 residues. In nucleotides, the CDR3 is TGTGCCAGCAGCTTTGTAGGGGGTAGGGAAGAGACCCAGTACTTC. The encoded protein is CASSFVGGREETQYF. The full variable domain, rest sourced from reference TRBV7-3 and TRBJ2-5, is GAGVSQTPSNKVTEKGKYVELRCDPISGHTALYWYRQSLGQGPEFLIYFQGTGAADDSGLPNDRFFAVRPEGSVSTLKIQRTERGDSAVYLCASSFVGGREETQYFGPGTRLLVL.

This clonotype has a count of ten or more. The chain recombines TRBV6-4 with TRBJ1-1; 7 positions match TRBD1. CDR3 size: 13 residues. V lost 2 bases and J lost 3; bases outside the gene matches: 0. Germline V gene lookup returns CDR1 MRHNA and CDR2 SNTAGT. This CDR3 reads CASSDRGHTEAFF. The DNA for the CDR3 is TGTGCCAGCAGTGACAGGGGGCACACTGAAGCTTTCTTT.

This clonotype was counted ten times or more. The genes are TRBV12-5 and TRBJ2-1; D might be TRBD2 (5 bases). V lost 1 base and J lost 7, with 14 bases in between. The CDR3 has 15 residues. Per germline, CDR1 LGHNT and CDR2 FRNRAP. CDR3 residues: CASGLDLGLTNEQFF. CDR3 bases: TGTGCTAGTGGTTTGGACCTCGGACTCACTAATGAGCAGTTCTTC.

The J gene is TRBJ2-7, the V gene TRBV4-1, with 11 bases matching TRBD2. The CDR3 loop spans 15 amino acids. V lost 1 base to trimming and J lost 3 bases; unmatched junction nucleotides: 2. Germline assignment: CDR1 MGHRA and CDR2 YSYEKL. CDR3 nucleotide sequence: TGCGCCAGCAGCCAAGTGACTAGCGGGGACTACGAGCAGTACTTC. It is translated as CASSQVTSGDYEQYF.

This clonotype was observed at least ten times. The J gene is TRBJ2-3, the V gene TRBV7-9; D tentatively fits TRBD1 or TRBD2 (5 bases each). The CDR3 consists of 14 residues. Trimming took off 5 bases at V and 5 bases at J, with 14 bases between the two ends. Germline V lookup: CDR1 SEHNR, CDR2 FQNEAQ (reference sequence). The CDR3 sequence: CASSVGTLGDTQYF. The CDR3 nucleotides read TGTGCCAGCAGCGTCGGGACCCTGGGAGATACGCAGTATTTT.

This clonotype was seen at least ten times. V is TRBV20-1 and J is TRBJ1-4, with TRBD1 identical over 7 bases. V gave up 3 bases and J gave up 0 bases; unmatched junction bases: 4. This CDR3 spans 15 amino acids. CDR1 DFQATT and CDR2 SNEGSKA come from the germline V gene (reference sequence). The CDR3 coding sequence is TGCAGTGCTAGCAGGGGGGGAGCAACTAATGAAAAACTGTTTTTT. It yields the protein CSASRGGATNEKLFF.

Concerning this clonotype: One end of the junction does not line up with germline, which may come from a read error. The V and J genes are TRBV28 and TRBJ2-1; D is possibly TRBD1 (6 bases). This CDR3 spans 16 amino acids. Germline CDR1 reads MDHEN; CDR2 reads SYDVKM. The chain's CDR3 is CASSFQTGRVYNGQFF. The CDR3 DNA reads as TGTGCCAGCAGTTTTCAGACAGGTCGTGTTTACAATGGGCAGTTCTTC.

This clonotype was observed once. The chain has TRBV19 and TRBJ2-7; 8 bases are shared with TRBD1. The V gene end was trimmed by 7 bases and the J gene end by 6 bases; junction bases not matched to a gene: 11. This CDR3 has 14 residues. CDR1 LNHDA and CDR2 SQIVND come from the germline V gene (reference sequence). CDR3 amino acids: CASTGGAQNGEQYF. The CDR3 bases are TGTGCCAGTACAGGGGGCGCTCAGAATGGCGAGCAGTACTTC.

This clonotype was detected many times. V gene TRBV19 combines with J gene TRBJ2-1; D is unclear. The ends were cut back, 4 bases at V and 0 bases at J, with 10 bases in the middle. The CDR3 length is 15 residues. The V gene's germline CDR1 is LNHDA and CDR2 SQIVND (reference sequence). CDR3 in DNA: TGTGCCAGTAGTACCTACGAGAACTCCTACAATGAGCAGTTCTTC. Translation: CASSTYENSYNEQFF.

The chain employs TRBV7-6 and TRBJ2-2, with D maybe TRBD1 (6 bases). The germline V gene has CDR1 SGHVS and CDR2 FNYEAQ. V gave up 5 bases and J gave up 7 bases, with 14 bases separating them. This CDR3 contains 14 residues. CDR3: CASSPDRTGGELFF. CDR3 sequence (DNA): TGTGCCAGCAGCCCAGACAGGACCGGCGGGGAGCTGTTTTTT. The complete variable domain, with remaining parts taken from reference TRBV7-6 and TRBJ2-2, reads GAGVSQSPRYKVTKRGQDVALRCDPISGHVSLYWYRQALGQGPEFLTYFNYEAQQDKSGLPNDRFSAERPEGSISTLTIQRTEQRDSAMYRCASSPDRTGGELFFGEGSRLTVL.

This clonotype was detected many times. This chain joins TRBV7-9 and TRBJ2-5; D remains unclear. The CDR3 runs 14 residues. V was trimmed by 0 bases and J by 3 bases, leaving 8 bases between them. Germline CDR1 reads SEHNR; CDR2 reads FQNEAQ (reference sequence). DNA of the CDR3: TGTGCCAGCAGCTTAGCGCTTGGCAAAGAGACCCAGTACTTC. This gives the protein CASSLALGKETQYF.

This clonotype was observed a few times. This rearrangement joins TRBV20-1 to TRBJ2-7, with TRBD2 matching 8 bases. Germline V gene sequence: CDR1 DFQATT, CDR2 SNEGSKA (reference sequence). Trimming removed 6 bases from V and 3 bases from J; junction bases left unmatched: 7. CDR3 length equals 13 residues. CDR3 sequence reads: CSAQAGAFYEQYF. CDR3 DNA sequence: TGCAGTGCACAAGCGGGAGCGTTCTACGAGCAGTACTTC.

This clonotype was counted at least ten times. The genes are TRBV2 and TRBJ2-5; D not resolved. V lost 5 bases to trimming and J lost 5 bases, with 15 bases between them. Per germline, CDR1 SNHLY and CDR2 FYNNEI. This CDR3 is 14 amino acids long. The DNA for the CDR3 is TGTGCCAGCAGTTCCGCTAGGTCGCAGGAGACCCAGTACTTC. As protein: CASSSARSQETQYF.

This clonotype was counted at least ten times. The rearrangement uses TRBV14 and TRBJ2-7, with 7 positions matching TRBD1. The V segment lost 4 bases and the J segment 3 bases; nucleotides outside the gene matches: 12. This CDR3 comprises 16 residues. Germline loops: CDR1 SGHDN, CDR2 FVKESK. For the CDR3, the DNA is TGTGCCAGCAGCCTCCCCCCCGGGACAGCTCTCTACGAGCAGTACTTC. Its protein product is CASSLPPGTALYEQYF.

In its sample, this clonotype was seen many times. The J gene is TRBJ1-1, the V gene TRBV4-1, with a possible D match to TRBD1 (6 bases). Deletions cut 1 base from V and 4 bases from J, with 10 bases between. The CDR3 consists of 14 residues. CDR1 and CDR2 (germline): MGHRA, YSYEKL. The DNA of the CDR3 is TGCGCCAGCAGCCAAGGTGCGGGGGCCACTGAAGCTTTCTTT. It is translated as CASSQGAGATEAFF.

The sample holds many counts of this clonotype. V and J are TRBV28 and TRBJ1-2; weak D call: TRBD1 (6 bases). This CDR3 is built from 16 residues. Germline CDR1 is MDHEN and CDR2 is SYDVKM. V was pared by 1 base and J by 5 bases, with 17 bases between. The CDR3 spells CASSLSIGQRLYGYTF. The CDR3 coding sequence is TGTGCCAGCAGTTTATCCATCGGACAGCGCCTTTATGGCTACACCTTC.

This sequence joins TRBV9 and TRBJ2-7; D is unresolved. CDR3 size: 14 residues. V was shortened by 0 bases and J by 3 bases, with 10 bases between the two germline ends. Looked up from germline, CDR1 is SGDLS and CDR2 is YYNGEE. The CDR3 protein is CASSVDIGNYEQYF. The DNA of the CDR3 is TGTGCCAGCAGCGTAGATATAGGGAACTACGAGCAGTACTTC.